This T cell receptor (beta chain) stems from a study of Graves' ophthalmopathy and Graves' hyperthyroidism. Study-wide results and limits: Most clonotypes expanded in thyroid above 0.001 frequency were present in blood too. A model built from 13 signatures distinguished ophthalmopathy from stable hyperthyroidism with roughly 85% sensitivity and less than 83% specificity.

Turning to this clonotype: Its antigen is as yet unknown.

CDR3 regions of TCR beta were amplified from RNA transcripts. RT-PCR in the first round used HTBI primers; a second-round multiplex PCR followed. TCRdb reanalysed the multiplex PCR reads using MiXCR and keeps one entry per CDR3 protein. This table holds approximately 700,000 distinct CDR3 sequences, approximately 40% found once. Every ophthalmopathy donor presented moderate-to-severe activity, CAS ≥3, NOSPECS ≥4 and duration under 3 months. PBMCs were isolated by Ficoll-Paque density gradient centrifugation, using approximately 10 ml of fresh peripheral blood as the starting material. Germline-derived CDR1 and CDR2 are SNHLY and FYNNEI. V was shortened by 6 bases and J by 6 bases, with 11 bases between the two germline ends. CDR3 length: 13 amino acids.

The TCR sequence derives from an adult man with Graves' ophthalmopathy. The chain carries TRBV2 and TRBJ1-4; D remains ambiguous. Sequenced input: peripheral blood. CDR3 residues: CASSPSLDEKLFF. DNA of the CDR3: TGTGCCAGCAGCCCCTCTTTAGATGAAAAACTGTTTTTT.